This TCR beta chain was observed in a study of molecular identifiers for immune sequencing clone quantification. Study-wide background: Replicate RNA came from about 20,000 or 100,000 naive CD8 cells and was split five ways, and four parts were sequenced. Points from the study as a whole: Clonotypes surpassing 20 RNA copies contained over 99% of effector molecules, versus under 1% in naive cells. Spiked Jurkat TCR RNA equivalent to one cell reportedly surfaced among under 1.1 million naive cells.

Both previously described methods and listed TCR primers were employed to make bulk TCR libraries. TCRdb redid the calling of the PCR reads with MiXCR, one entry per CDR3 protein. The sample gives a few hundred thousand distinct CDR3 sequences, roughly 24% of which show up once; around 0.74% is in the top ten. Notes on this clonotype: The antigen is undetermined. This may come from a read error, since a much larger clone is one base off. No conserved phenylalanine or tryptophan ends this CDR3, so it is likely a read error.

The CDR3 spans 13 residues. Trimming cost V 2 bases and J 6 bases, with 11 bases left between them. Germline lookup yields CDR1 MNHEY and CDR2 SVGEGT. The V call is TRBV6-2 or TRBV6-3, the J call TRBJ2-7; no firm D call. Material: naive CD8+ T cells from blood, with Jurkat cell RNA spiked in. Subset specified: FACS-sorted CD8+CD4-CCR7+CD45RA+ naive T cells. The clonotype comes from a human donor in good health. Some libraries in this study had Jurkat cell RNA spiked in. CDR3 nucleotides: TGTGCCAGCAGTTACGTCGGGCAGGCCGAGCAGTACTTA. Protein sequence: CASSYVGQAEQYL.